Reported below is one T cell receptor beta chain. The record originates from a study of shared clonotypes between healthy human individuals. Method: immunoSEQ multiplex PCR; TCRdb's copy keeps in-frame clones and lacks some. The data show roughly 590,000 clones, about 95% seen once. It was CD45RO-negative cells, positively selected for CCR7, that made up naive CD8 cells, with terminally differentiated effector memory CD45RA+ cells excluded. CDR1 and CDR2 from the germline V gene are SSHAT and FNYEAQ (reference sequence). V was cut by 1 base and J by 2 bases, with 4 bases left in between. The CDR3 length is 13 residues.

The TCR was taken from a woman aged 25-40 years in good health. This sequence joins TRBV7-7 and TRBJ2-3, with no clear D. The material sequenced was naive CD8+ T cells sorted from blood. In DNA form, the CDR3 reads TGTGCCAGCAGCTTAGACATCACAGATACGCAGTATTTT. It specifies CASSLDITDTQYF.